These T cell receptor beta chains were read from a single sample in a study of molecular identifiers for immune sequencing clone quantification. TCRdb reanalysed the PCR reads using MiXCR and keeps one entry per CDR3 protein. Among some 320,000 distinct CDR3 sequences listed, 20% to 25% were seen once. Sequences were obtained from naive CD8+ T cells from blood, with Jurkat cell RNA spiked in. These TCRs come from a human donor in good health. Some libraries in this study had Jurkat cell RNA spiked in. CDR3s include the opening cysteine and the closing phenylalanine or tryptophan. The D gene is left open where the match is weak. Not all rows give a size; the values are once, few, many and, for expanded clones, a class.

>-|TRBV14|many|TRBJ2-2
TGTGCCAGCAGCCAAGTACTTTGGACAGAGAACACCGGGGAGCTGTTTTTT
CASSQVLWTENTGELFF
>-|TRBV6-2/TRBV6-3|many|TRBJ1-1
TGTGCCAGCAGTTATGATCCGAACACTGAAGCTTTCTTT
CASSYDPNTEAFF
>-|TRBV6-6|few|TRBJ2-6
TGTGCCAGCAGTTACCTTTTAACTCCACACCTCTCTGGGGCCAACGTCCTGACTTTC
CASSYLLTPHLSGANVLTF
>TRBD1|TRBV6-2/TRBV6-3|few|TRBJ2-7
TGTGCCAGCAGTTACCAAGGGGGACAGTACGAGCAGTACTTC
CASSYQGGQYEQYF
>-|TRBV7-9|many|TRBJ1-1
TGTGCCAGCAGCCCGTTGACGGAGAACACTGAAGCTTTCTTT
CASSPLTENTEAFF
>-|TRBV28|many|TRBJ1-5
TGTGCCAGCAGTTATCGGCTGGGGGGCAATCAGCCCCAGCATTTT
CASSYRLGGNQPQHF
>-|TRBV12-3/TRBV12-4|many|TRBJ2-7
TGTGCCAGCAGTATCGACCGGTACGAGCAGTACTTC
CASSIDRYEQYF
>-|TRBV19|-|TRBJ1-1
TGTGCCAGTATTGGATTGATGAACACTGAAGCTCTCTTT
CASIGLMNTEALF
>TRBD1|TRBV27|-|TRBJ2-7
TGTGCCAGCAGTGCCGGGACAGGGGAAGGGTACGAGCAGCACTTC
CASSAGTGEGYEQHF
>-|TRBV28|few|TRBJ1-2
TGTGCCAGCAGTTGGCGGGACACTAACTATGGCTACACCTTC
CASSWRDTNYGYTF
>TRBD1|TRBV7-6|few|TRBJ2-5
TGTGCCAGCAGCCTGAATTGGGGACAGGATAAAGAGACCCAGTACTTC
CASSLNWGQDKETQYF
>-|TRBV16|many|TRBJ2-7
TGTGCCAGCTGCCCCCGCTTTGGGGACGAGCAGTACTTC
CASCPRFGDEQYF
>-|TRBV5-6|many|TRBJ2-7
TGTGCCAGCAGCTTGGGAAGGCCTGCCTACGAGCAGTACTTC
CASSLGRPAYEQYF
>-|TRBV6-5|few|TRBJ1-4
TGTGCCAGCACGCCTTATCTGGGGGGGGAGTTCACCCTGTTTTTT
CASTPYLGGEFTLFF
>-|TRBV19|many|TRBJ2-7
TGTGCCACCCGCCCCGGGCCGTACCACGAGCAGTACTTC
CATRPGPYHEQYF
>-|TRBV11-2|-|TRBJ1-1
TGTGCCAGCAGACAGACAGAGAACACTGAAGCTTTCTTT
CASRQTENTEAFF
>-|TRBV9|many|TRBJ2-5
TGTGCCAGCAGCGTAGGGCTGAGCCAAGAGACCCAGTACTTC
CASSVGLSQETQYF
>TRBD1|TRBV11-2|-|TRBJ2-4
TGTGCCAGCAGCTCAGGGGGCATTCAGTACTTC
CASSSGGIQYF
>-|TRBV4-3|few|TRBJ2-6
TGCGCCAGCAGCCAAGATTGGCGAGGGTACTCTGGGGCCAACGTCCTGACTTTC
CASSQDWRGYSGANVLTF
>-|TRBV7-9|many|TRBJ2-1
TGTGCCAGCAGCTTATCGGGCGGGGTGGATGAGCAGTTCTTC
CASSLSGGVDEQFF
>-|TRBV7-9|-|TRBJ2-1
TGTGCCAGCAGTGATAGCGAGATATCCTACAATGAGCAGTTCTTC
CASSDSEISYNEQFF
>-|TRBV6-2/TRBV6-3|few|TRBJ2-5
TGTGCCAGCAGTTACGTTCAGGAACAAGAGACCCAGTACTTC
CASSYVQEQETQYF
>-|TRBV7-9|many|TRBJ2-5
TGTGCCAGCAGCTTCGATACCCAGTACTTC
CASSFDTQYF
>-|TRBV5-4|many|TRBJ2-2
TGTGCCAGCAGCTTCAGCACCGGGGAGCTGTTTTTT
CASSFSTGELFF
>-|TRBV4-3|few|TRBJ2-3
TGCGCCAGCAGCCAAGAACGGCTTAGTTTTGCAGATACGCAGTATTTT
CASSQERLSFADTQYF